The subject of this entry is one T cell receptor (beta chain). Trimming removed 6 bases from V and 9 bases from J, with 9 bases in between. The CDR3 consists of 11 residues. Germline V CDR1 and CDR2: MDHEN, SYDVKM. This specimen belongs to a study of cytomegalovirus exposure and HLA in healthy donors. The PCR made use of 60 Vbeta and 13 Jbeta primers. The assay was immunoSEQ multiplex PCR, and TCRdb's table has in-frame clones only and misses some. The data contain roughly 120,000 clones, about 76% of them singletons. This clonotype was obtained from a man aged 30-40 years in good health and CMV-seropositive. Material: PBMCs. The rearrangement joins TRBV28 to TRBJ1-5; D is perhaps TRBD1 (5 bases). The CDR3 loop is CASRQTGPQHF. CDR3 bases: TGTGCCAGCAGGCAAACAGGGCCCCAGCATTTT.